The rows below give T cell receptor beta chains drawn from one sample of a study of T cell responses to AZD1222 COVID-19 vaccine. Measured with immunoSEQ multiplex PCR; TCRdb has only the in-frame clones, and not every one. There are 140,000 to 150,000 clones in the sample; 90% to 95% occur only once, and approximately 3% lies in the top ten. The sequencing used peripheral blood, collected on day 0 of MenACWY control vaccination. The source of these receptors is an adult in good health. Both conserved end residues are part of each CDR3. Fields, in order: V gene, J gene, D gene, clone size, CDR3 DNA, CDR3 protein. The D gene is left open where the match is weak. Clone size is not always given. Where it is, it says once, few, many or a class for expanded clones.

v_gene: TRBV19
j_gene: TRBJ1-2
d_gene: .
abundance: .
CDR3nt: TGTGCCAGTAGTTATACGGACCAGGGCAGAGATGGGAACTATGGCTACACCTTC
CDR3aa: CASSYTDQGRDGNYGYTF

v_gene: TRBV28
j_gene: TRBJ1-5
d_gene: .
abundance: .
CDR3nt: TGTGCCAGCAGTTCCCAATCAGACAGGTCGCCCCAGCATTTT
CDR3aa: CASSSQSDRSPQHF

v_gene: TRBV6-6
j_gene: TRBJ1-3
d_gene: TRBD1
abundance: .
CDR3nt: TGTGCCAGCAGTTACGGACAGGATTTCTCTGGAAACACCATATATTTT
CDR3aa: CASSYGQDFSGNTIYF

v_gene: TRBV24-1
j_gene: TRBJ2-3
d_gene: .
abundance: .
CDR3nt: TGTGCCACCAGTGATTTCCCCCTCGGCACAGATACGCAGTATTTT
CDR3aa: CATSDFPLGTDTQYF

v_gene: TRBV19
j_gene: TRBJ1-2
d_gene: .
abundance: .
CDR3nt: TGTGCCAGTAGTCCCGGGACACGGATCTATGGCTACACCTTC
CDR3aa: CASSPGTRIYGYTF

v_gene: TRBV7-2
j_gene: TRBJ1-6
d_gene: .
abundance: once
CDR3nt: TGTGCCAGCAAGGAGGGTTCTGGGGATTCACCCCTCCACTTT
CDR3aa: CASKEGSGDSPLHF

v_gene: TRBV7-9
j_gene: TRBJ2-7
d_gene: TRBD1
abundance: .
CDR3nt: TGTGCCAGTCCCCCCTCGGGACAGAGATCCTACGAGCAGTACTTC
CDR3aa: CASPPSGQRSYEQYF

v_gene: TRBV28
j_gene: TRBJ1-5
d_gene: .
abundance: .
CDR3nt: TGTGCCAGCAGTTTTTCTTTCAGGGGACAGCCCCAGCATTTT
CDR3aa: CASSFSFRGQPQHF

v_gene: TRBV2
j_gene: TRBJ1-2
d_gene: .
abundance: .
CDR3nt: TGTGCCAGCACGGGGACTAACTATGGCTACACCTTC
CDR3aa: CASTGTNYGYTF

v_gene: TRBV14
j_gene: TRBJ2-2
d_gene: TRBD1
abundance: .
CDR3nt: TGTGCCAGCCGGGACAGGGTCAACACCGGGGAGCTGTTTTTT
CDR3aa: CASRDRVNTGELFF

v_gene: TRBV27
j_gene: TRBJ2-7
d_gene: .
abundance: .
CDR3nt: TGTGCCAGCAGAAAGGGGTCCTACGAGCAGTACTTC
CDR3aa: CASRKGSYEQYF

v_gene: TRBV30
j_gene: TRBJ2-1
d_gene: .
abundance: .
CDR3nt: TGTGCCTGGAGCCTCACCGGGGGCCGCCGCTACAATGAGCAGTTCTTC
CDR3aa: CAWSLTGGRRYNEQFF

v_gene: TRBV6-5
j_gene: TRBJ1-1
d_gene: .
abundance: once
CDR3nt: TGTGCCAGCAGAGCAGGGGACCAGTATAACACTGAAGCTTTCTTT
CDR3aa: CASRAGDQYNTEAFF

v_gene: TRBV9
j_gene: TRBJ2-7
d_gene: .
abundance: .
CDR3nt: TGTGCCAGCAGCCCCCGGGCATCCTACGAGCAGTACTTC
CDR3aa: CASSPRASYEQYF

v_gene: TRBV6-5
j_gene: TRBJ2-7
d_gene: .
abundance: .
CDR3nt: TGTGCCAGCAGTTACGGAGGAGGTGGGTCCTCCTACGAGCAGTACTTC
CDR3aa: CASSYGGGGSSYEQYF

v_gene: TRBV6-5
j_gene: TRBJ1-1
d_gene: .
abundance: once
CDR3nt: TGTGCCAGCAGTTACTATGGTCCTAATGAAGCTTTCTTT
CDR3aa: CASSYYGPNEAFF

v_gene: TRBV28
j_gene: TRBJ1-4
d_gene: .
abundance: few
CDR3nt: TGTGCCAGCAACGCCCTAGAGAGCAAACTGTTTTTT
CDR3aa: CASNALESKLFF

v_gene: TRBV28
j_gene: TRBJ2-1
d_gene: TRBD1
abundance: .
CDR3nt: TGTGCCAGCACCATACTCGGGACAGGATACAATGAGCAGTTCTTC
CDR3aa: CASTILGTGYNEQFF

v_gene: TRBV7-2
j_gene: TRBJ1-2
d_gene: .
abundance: .
CDR3nt: TGTGCCAGCAGCTTGGGGGGCCAGTATGGCTACACCTTC
CDR3aa: CASSLGGQYGYTF

v_gene: TRBV27
j_gene: TRBJ1-1
d_gene: .
abundance: .
CDR3nt: TGTGCCAGCAGTCACAGGGAGCGAGGAACTGAAGCTTTCTTT
CDR3aa: CASSHRERGTEAFF

v_gene: TRBV7-8
j_gene: TRBJ2-1
d_gene: TRBD2
abundance: .
CDR3nt: TGTGCCAGCAGCACCCCTAGCGGGAGGGCCGGGAATGAGCAGTTCTTC
CDR3aa: CASSTPSGRAGNEQFF

v_gene: TRBV5-1
j_gene: TRBJ2-1
d_gene: .
abundance: .
CDR3nt: TGCGCCAGCAGCCTACTGATTTACAATGAGCAGTTCTTC
CDR3aa: CASSLLIYNEQFF

v_gene: TRBV18
j_gene: TRBJ2-2
d_gene: TRBD1
abundance: .
CDR3nt: TGTGCCAGCTCAGGACAGGGACGGATAAACACCGGGGAGCTGTTTTTT
CDR3aa: CASSGQGRINTGELFF

v_gene: TRBV6-5
j_gene: TRBJ1-1
d_gene: TRBD1
abundance: once
CDR3nt: TGTGCCAGCAGGACAGGGTTGTCGGTGAACACTGAAGCTTTCTTT
CDR3aa: CASRTGLSVNTEAFF

v_gene: TRBV11-3
j_gene: TRBJ2-1
d_gene: .
abundance: .
CDR3nt: TGTGCCAGCAGCTTAGGGATGCGGGCCGGTGAGCAGTTCTTC
CDR3aa: CASSLGMRAGEQFF

v_gene: TRBV6-1
j_gene: TRBJ2-7
d_gene: .
abundance: .
CDR3nt: TGTGCCTCGGGGGCGGGGGCGGCCTACGAGCAGTACTTC
CDR3aa: CASGAGAAYEQYF

v_gene: TRBV27
j_gene: TRBJ2-5
d_gene: .
abundance: once
CDR3nt: TGTGCCAGCAGTTTCTGGGGGGGCTCCCAAGAGACCCAGTACTTC
CDR3aa: CASSFWGGSQETQYF

v_gene: TRBV30
j_gene: TRBJ2-7
d_gene: .
abundance: .
CDR3nt: TGTGCCTGGGGGGACGTCCTCCCAGGCGAGCAGTACTTC
CDR3aa: CAWGDVLPGEQYF

v_gene: TRBV15
j_gene: TRBJ2-2
d_gene: .
abundance: .
CDR3nt: TGTGCCACCAGCAAGGGAGGAGGGGGCACCGGGGAGCTGTTTTTT
CDR3aa: CATSKGGGGTGELFF

v_gene: TRBV7-3
j_gene: TRBJ2-7
d_gene: .
abundance: .
CDR3nt: TGTGCCAGCAGCTTAAGCGGGGCTCGCGAGCAGTACTTC
CDR3aa: CASSLSGAREQYF

v_gene: TRBV27
j_gene: TRBJ2-7
d_gene: TRBD1
abundance: .
CDR3nt: TGTGCCAGCAGGCCAGGGACAGGGGGCTACGAGCAGTACTTC
CDR3aa: CASRPGTGGYEQYF

v_gene: TRBV11-2
j_gene: TRBJ2-1
d_gene: .
abundance: .
CDR3nt: TGTGCCAGCAACCGTCTTCGGGGGTCGCACAATGAGCAGTTCTTC
CDR3aa: CASNRLRGSHNEQFF

v_gene: TRBV2
j_gene: TRBJ2-1
d_gene: TRBD2
abundance: .
CDR3nt: TGTGCCAGCAGAAGAAATGTGGCTAGCGGAACTTATAAGCAGTTCTTC
CDR3aa: CASRRNVASGTYKQFF

v_gene: TRBV27
j_gene: TRBJ2-7
d_gene: TRBD1
abundance: .
CDR3nt: TGTGCCAGCAACAGGGGTTACGAGCAGTACTTC
CDR3aa: CASNRGYEQYF

v_gene: TRBV6-5
j_gene: TRBJ1-2
d_gene: .
abundance: once
CDR3nt: TGTGCCAGCAGTTTTGCAGCTGAGTATGGCTACACCTTC
CDR3aa: CASSFAAEYGYTF

v_gene: TRBV4-1
j_gene: TRBJ2-3
d_gene: .
abundance: .
CDR3nt: TGCGCCAGCAGCCCCCCCTACCCTAGCGCGGGCACAGATACGCAGTATTTT
CDR3aa: CASSPPYPSAGTDTQYF

v_gene: TRBV30
j_gene: TRBJ2-7
d_gene: .
abundance: .
CDR3nt: TGTGCCTGGACCCCTCTAACGGGTGAGCAGTACTTC
CDR3aa: CAWTPLTGEQYF

v_gene: TRBV27
j_gene: TRBJ1-1
d_gene: .
abundance: .
CDR3nt: TGTGCCAGCAACTTAGGACAATCGGCTTTCTTT
CDR3aa: CASNLGQSAFF

v_gene: TRBV11-2
j_gene: TRBJ2-7
d_gene: .
abundance: once
CDR3nt: TGTGCCAGCAGCTTAGAGAACCCAGGGGTGGTCTCCTACGAGCAGTACTTC
CDR3aa: CASSLENPGVVSYEQYF

v_gene: TRBV19
j_gene: TRBJ2-7
d_gene: .
abundance: .
CDR3nt: TGTGCCAGTAGTATCGGGAATGACTACGAGCAGTACTTC
CDR3aa: CASSIGNDYEQYF

v_gene: TRBV30
j_gene: TRBJ1-4
d_gene: TRBD1
abundance: .
CDR3nt: TGTGCCTGGAGTTGGACAGGGTGGGATGAAAAACTGTTTTTT
CDR3aa: CAWSWTGWDEKLFF

v_gene: TRBV9
j_gene: TRBJ1-1
d_gene: TRBD1
abundance: .
CDR3nt: TGTGCCAGCAGCGCAGGGGGCTCCGGTGAAGCTTTCTTT
CDR3aa: CASSAGGSGEAFF

v_gene: TRBV5-4
j_gene: TRBJ1-6
d_gene: TRBD1
abundance: .
CDR3nt: TGTGCCAGCAGCAGGACAGGGACGGATAATTCACCCCTCCACTTT
CDR3aa: CASSRTGTDNSPLHF

v_gene: TRBV11-2
j_gene: TRBJ1-3
d_gene: .
abundance: once
CDR3nt: TGTGCCAGCAGCCAACTCCCTGGAAACACCATATATTTT
CDR3aa: CASSQLPGNTIYF

v_gene: TRBV3-1/TRBV3-2
j_gene: TRBJ2-3
d_gene: .
abundance: .
CDR3nt: TGTGCCAGCAGCCTGGGGGATACGCAGTATTTT
CDR3aa: CASSLGDTQYF

v_gene: TRBV19
j_gene: TRBJ1-5
d_gene: .
abundance: .
CDR3nt: TGTGCCAGTAGCCTTGGGCTGTTTGGCAATCAGCCCCAGCATTTT
CDR3aa: CASSLGLFGNQPQHF

v_gene: TRBV3-1/TRBV3-2
j_gene: TRBJ1-1
d_gene: TRBD1
abundance: .
CDR3nt: TGTGCCAGCAGCCTACAGGGGGGCGGGAGGACTGAAGCTTTCTTT
CDR3aa: CASSLQGGGRTEAFF

v_gene: TRBV18
j_gene: TRBJ2-5
d_gene: .
abundance: .
CDR3nt: TGTGCCAGCTCACCTCGGGACGTCCAAGAGACCCAGTACTTC
CDR3aa: CASSPRDVQETQYF